The clone carrying this T cell receptor beta chain was seen only a few times. The repertoire was sequenced with immunoSEQ multiplex PCR; TCRdb's copy has only in-frame clones and lacks some. The repertoire holds more than 15,000 clones, with around two fifths as singletons. Germline CDR1 and CDR2: MNHNS and SASEGT. J gave up 3 bases and V 4 bases, and 2 bases lay outside the gene matches. The CDR3 consists of 15 residues. This record belongs to a study of graft-versus-host responses after intestinal transplantation. Background on the study: Tacrolimus plus steroids were given to all recipients for roughly three years, preceded by anti-thymocyte globulin induction. Findings and caveats of the study: Recipient bone marrow held GvH clones, some seen earlier in ileum or blood. Early post-transplant declines in HvG were associated with peak levels of circulating GvH clones.

The authors plated approximately 200,000 CFSE-labeled responder cells with approximately 200,000 irradiated, violet-dye-labeled stimulator cells. Sequenced material: alloreactive CD8+ T cells from a mixed lymphocyte reaction culture, taken before intestinal transplant. Subset here: CFSE-low proliferating T cells sorted from roughly six-day pre-transplant mixed lymphocyte reaction (GvH or HvG direction). This sequence originates from a human patient who received an intestinal transplant. The chain recombines TRBV6-1 with TRBJ2-1; 11 positions match TRBD2. In nucleotides, the CDR3 is TGTGCCAGCAGTGGAACTAGCGGGAGCTACAATGAGCAGTTCTTC. Residues: CASSGTSGSYNEQFF.